The next 20 T cell receptor beta chains were all read from a single sample in a study of human T cells and chemical hapten exposure. The starting material, unfractionated whole blood, was used for total RNA extraction. TCRdb reanalysed the 5' RACE reads using MiXCR and keeps one entry per CDR3 protein. The sample includes roughly 81,000 distinct CDR3 sequences, more than 7.5% of them seen just once. The source of these receptors is a male donor in good health.

The chain employs TRBV10-3 and TRBJ1-5, with 10 nucleotides matching TRBD1. CDR1 and CDR2 from the germline V gene are ENHRY and SYGVKD. The CDR3 covers 17 residues. Trimming cost V 6 bases and J 1 base; bases outside gene matches: 9. The CDR3 nucleotides read TGTGCCATCAGCTCGGGACAGGGGACTAGGAGCAATCAGCCCCAGCATTTT. It translates to CAISSGQGTRSNQPQHF.

This sequence joins TRBV5-5 and TRBJ2-3; tentatively, D is TRBD1 (8 bases). In germline, CDR1 is SGHKS, CDR2 YYEKEE (reference sequence). Trimming removed 3 bases from V and 0 bases from J, with 20 bases in between. The CDR3 sequence is 18 residues long. In DNA, the CDR3 is TGTGCCAGCAGCTACCGACAGGGGACTATTTTCAGCACAGATACGCAGTATTTT. Encoded protein: CASSYRQGTIFSTDTQYF.

The table lists this clonotype with a few counts. The rearrangement uses TRBV6-5 and TRBJ1-1; D uncertain. Germline V lookup: CDR1 MNHEY, CDR2 SVGAGI. The CDR3 totals 13 residues. Trimming shortened V by 5 bases and J by 5 bases, and 12 bases separated the two germline ends. The DNA of the CDR3 is TGTGCCAGCAGTCCGGGTTCAGGAACTGAAGCTTTCTTT. Translating gives CASSPGSGTEAFF.

The chain has TRBV4-3 and TRBJ1-4; D might be TRBD1 (6 bases). The germline CDR1 and CDR2 sequences are LGHNA and YSLEER. Trimming took off 0 bases at V and 7 bases at J, with 15 bases between the two ends. The CDR3 consists of 16 residues. Here the CDR3 reads CASSQDRYREAEKLFF. CDR3 nucleotide sequence: TGCGCCAGCAGCCAAGATCGGTACAGGGAGGCTGAAAAACTGTTTTTT.

Many counts were recorded for this clonotype. The CDR3 protein is CASSLAKGMEAFF. The CDR3 DNA sequence: TGTGCCAGCAGCTTAGCGAAGGGTATGGAAGCTTTCTTT. The rearrangement joins TRBV11-2 to TRBJ1-1; no clear D. In germline, CDR1 is SGHAT, CDR2 FQNNGV. The ends were cut back, 1 base at V and 8 bases at J, with 11 bases in the middle. The CDR3 contains 13 residues. The whole variable domain, remainder taken from reference TRBV11-2 and TRBJ1-1, is EAGVAQSPRYKIIEKRQSVAFWCNPISGHATLYWYQQILGQGPKLLIQFQNNGVVDDSQLPKDRFSAERLKGVDSTLKIQPAKLEDSAVYLCASSLAKGMEAFFGQGTRLTVV.

This clonotype was seen ten or more times. The chain carries TRBV7-6 and TRBJ1-1; 7 bases map to TRBD1. V was clipped by 5 bases and J by 12 bases; unmatched bases: 12. The CDR3 runs to 13 residues. The V gene's germline CDR1 is SGHVS and CDR2 FNYEAQ. DNA of the CDR3: TGTGCCAGCAGCGTATTCCCAGGACAGGCCCCTTTCTTT. This translates into CASSVFPGQAPFF.

This clonotype has a handful of counts. The rearrangement uses TRBV12-3 or TRBV12-4 and TRBJ2-7; D gene unclear. The length of the CDR3 is 13 residues. V gave up 3 bases and J gave up 0 bases, with 6 bases separating them. CDR3 residues: CASSFPISYEQYF. The CDR3 region has the DNA TGTGCCAGCAGTTTCCCCATCTCCTACGAGCAGTACTTC.

This clonotype was recorded many times. The V call is TRBV20-1, the J call TRBJ1-6; 10 positions match TRBD1. In germline, CDR1 is DFQATT, CDR2 SNEGSKA (reference sequence). CDR3 length: 13 amino acids. The trim removed 3 bases at V and 9 bases at J, leaving 2 bases unmatched. The CDR3 loop reads CSARTGGSSPLHF. The CDR3 DNA reads TGCAGTGCTAGGACAGGGGGCAGTTCACCCCTCCACTTT.

The V gene is TRBV7-2, the J gene TRBJ2-3, with 11 nucleotides matching TRBD2. Trimming at V came to 7 bases and at J to 1 base, leaving 13 bases not matched to a gene. From germline, CDR1 is SGHTA and CDR2 FQGNSA. The CDR3 consists of 18 residues. The CDR3 sequence: CASTGGTSGVYRTDTQYF. In nucleotides, the CDR3 is TGTGCCAGCACCGGCGGGACTAGCGGTGTTTATCGCACAGATACGCAGTATTTT. The whole variable domain, filled in from reference TRBV7-2 and TRBJ2-3, reads GAGVSQSPSNKVTEKGKDVELRCDPISGHTALYWYRQSLGQGLEFLIYFQGNSAPDKSGLPSDRFSAERTGGSVSTLTIQRTQQEDSAVYLCASTGGTSGVYRTDTQYFGPGTRLTVL.

This clonotype was detected only a few times. The chain recombines TRBV15 with TRBJ2-1, with TRBD1 matching over 8 bases. The CDR3 runs 14 residues. V shed 9 bases, J shed 3 bases, and the junction held 7 bases outside the gene matches. Germline CDR1 reads LNHNV; CDR2 reads YYDKDF (reference sequence). CDR3 in DNA: TGTGCCACAGCACAGGGGGACTTCTACAATGAGCAGTTCTTC. Protein product: CATAQGDFYNEQFF.

This clonotype was seen many times. This chain connects TRBV9 to TRBJ2-7; 13 bases align to TRBD2. V lost 4 bases and J lost 2; bases outside the gene matches: 6. The CDR3 has 16 residues. Germline lookup yields CDR1 SGDLS and CDR2 YYNGEE. The CDR3 DNA reads TGTGCCAGCAGCCCCGGGACTAGCGGGGAGGCCTACGAGCAGTACTTC. The encoded protein is CASSPGTSGEAYEQYF.

This clonotype was detected only a few times. The chain combines TRBV15 with TRBJ1-1; no clear D gene. Trimming took off 1 base at V and 4 bases at J, with 7 bases between the two ends. This CDR3 spans 13 amino acids. CDR1 and CDR2 from the germline V gene are LNHNV and YYDKDF (reference sequence). The CDR3, as DNA: TGTGCCACCAGCAGAGTAGGGTTCACTGAAGCTTTCTTT. Translating it yields CATSRVGFTEAFF.

The chain is built from TRBV3-1 and TRBJ1-2; 9 bases align to TRBD1. The trim removed 4 bases at V and 4 bases at J, leaving 7 bases unmatched. Germline CDR1 and CDR2: LGHDT and YNNKEL (reference sequence). CDR3 length: 15 residues. This CDR3 reads CASSPFGQGIYGYTF. The CDR3 bases are TGTGCCAGCAGCCCCTTCGGACAGGGGATCTATGGCTACACCTTC. Full variable domain (missing parts from reference TRBV3-1 and TRBJ1-2): DTAVSQTPKYLVTQMGNDKSIKCEQNLGHDTMYWYKQDSKKFLKIMFSYNNKELIINETVPNRFSPKSPDKAHLNLHINSLELGDSAVYFCASSPFGQGIYGYTFGSGTRLTVV.

The chain joins TRBV6-5 to TRBJ2-3; D perhaps matches TRBD2 (6 bases). The CDR3 is 16 amino acids. V was trimmed by 2 bases and J by 3 bases, leaving 15 bases between them. CDR1 is MNHEY, CDR2 SVGAGI, per germline. DNA for the CDR3: TGTGCCAGCAGTTACGGCACGGGAGAAATGACAGATACGCAGTATTTT. Protein sequence: CASSYGTGEMTDTQYF.

Ten or more counts support this clonotype. The chain recombines TRBV6-4 with TRBJ2-1, with 8 bases fitting TRBD1. Germline CDR1 reads MRHNA; CDR2 reads SNTAGT. This CDR3 spans 15 amino acids. With 3 bases clipped from V and 6 bases from J, the junction kept 7 bases outside the gene matches. This chain's CDR3 is CASSEGTGPSNEQFF. CDR3 DNA sequence: TGTGCCAGCAGTGAAGGGACAGGTCCTTCCAATGAGCAGTTCTTC.

The chain joins TRBV12-3 or TRBV12-4 to TRBJ2-3; tentatively, D is TRBD1 or TRBD2 (5 bases each). V lost 7 bases to trimming and J lost 2 bases, with 10 bases between them. This CDR3 spans 13 amino acids. CDR3 nucleotides: TGTGCCAGCACGGGGCTTCTCACAGATACGCAGTATTTT. The encoded protein is CASTGLLTDTQYF.

This clonotype was detected only a few times. The V gene is TRBV7-2, the J gene TRBJ1-5; 7 positions agree with TRBD1. Germline loops: CDR1 SGHTA, CDR2 FQGNSA. This CDR3 region has 15 residues. V lost 4 bases and J lost 4; bases outside the gene matches: 7. CDR3: CASSSSTGSNQPQHF. CDR3 coding DNA: TGTGCCAGCAGCTCCTCGACAGGGAGTAATCAGCCCCAGCATTTT.

This clonotype appeared a few times. This sequence joins TRBV6-2 or TRBV6-3 and TRBJ2-6; no clear D gene. V lost 5 bases and J lost 4, with 9 bases in between. The CDR3 runs 14 residues. Germline CDR1 reads MNHEY; CDR2 reads SVGEGT. The CDR3 reads CASSLQQGANVLTF. The CDR3, as DNA: TGTGCCAGCAGTCTACAACAGGGGGCCAACGTCCTGACTTTC.

J is TRBJ1-1 and V is TRBV2, with a weak D call TRBD1 (6 bases). Germline CDR1 SNHLY, CDR2 FYNNEI. The CDR3 length is 11 residues. With 9 bases removed from V and 4 bases from J, the gap between germline ends came to 9 bases. CDR3 amino acids: CARLDSTEAFF. In DNA, the CDR3 is TGTGCCAGACTGGACAGCACTGAAGCTTTCTTT.

There are many counts of this clonotype. The chain uses TRBV6-6 and TRBJ2-6; TRBD1 might be the D (5 bases). There are 18 residues in the CDR3. Trimming cost V 2 bases and J 4 bases, with 18 bases left between them. CDR1 MNHNY and CDR2 SVGAGI come from the germline V gene (reference sequence). CDR3 nucleotides: TGTGCCAGCAGTTACCCCCAGTGGGCAGGGAAGGGGGCCAACGTCCTGACTTTC. It encodes CASSYPQWAGKGANVLTF.